These 30 T cell receptor beta chains were all obtained from the same sample, sequenced in a study of T cells in Graves' hyperthyroidism and ophthalmopathy. RNA transcripts were the template for amplifying TCR beta CDR3 regions. With the HTBI primer set, the TCR CDR3 went through a first round of RT-PCR. TCRdb independently ran MiXCR on the multiplex PCR reads; one entry per CDR3 protein. Among around 360,000 distinct CDR3 sequences listed, about 15% were seen once. The specimen was blood. Receptor source: an older woman with Graves' ophthalmopathy.

At least ten counts were recorded for this clonotype. This chain connects TRBV20-1 to TRBJ2-5; 7 bases fit TRBD2. The germline CDR1 and CDR2 sequences are DFQATT and SNEGSKA (reference sequence). The CDR3 is 15 residues long. J lost 6 bases, V lost 4 bases, and 14 bases had no gene match. CDR3 protein: CSATPAGGRVKTQYF. The CDR3 nucleotides are TGCAGTGCTACACCAGCGGGTGGGAGGGTAAAGACCCAGTACTTC.

This clonotype has at least ten counts. The V call is TRBV2, the J call TRBJ1-2, with D maybe TRBD1 (5 bases). Germline loops: CDR1 SNHLY, CDR2 FYNNEI. V was clipped by 5 bases and J by 5 bases, with 21 bases between them. The CDR3 sequence is 16 residues long. DNA of the CDR3: TGTGCCAGCAGTCAAATTTTGGGACTCCGGGGTTATGGCTACACCTTC. Its translation: CASSQILGLRGYGYTF.

This clonotype was recorded many times. The V and J genes are TRBV7-2 and TRBJ2-7; the D gene is possibly TRBD1 (5 bases). The CDR3 loop spans 15 amino acids. Trimming cost V 5 bases and J 0 bases, with 14 bases left between them. The germline CDR1 and CDR2 sequences are SGHTA and FQGNSA. The CDR3 DNA follows: TGTGCCAGCAGCCGAAACCTAGGGGACTCCTACGAGCAGTACTTC. It is translated as CASSRNLGDSYEQYF. The variable domain in full, with the rest retrieved from reference TRBV7-2 and TRBJ2-7, is GAGVSQSPSNKVTEKGKDVELRCDPISGHTALYWYRQSLGQGLEFLIYFQGNSAPDKSGLPSDRFSAERTGGSVSTLTIQRTQQEDSAVYLCASSRNLGDSYEQYFGPGTRLTVT.

This clonotype has just a few counts. This rearrangement joins TRBV28 to TRBJ2-2, with D unresolved. The germline V gene encodes CDR1 MDHEN and CDR2 SYDVKM. The CDR3 totals 15 residues. Trimming took off 3 bases at V and 3 bases at J, with 11 bases between the two ends. In DNA form, the CDR3 reads TGTGCCAGCAGTTTCTCAGGCGGCGACACCGGGGAGCTGTTTTTT. Protein: CASSFSGGDTGELFF.

This clonotype has a count of ten or more. This chain links TRBV11-2 with TRBJ2-7; D is possibly TRBD2 (5 bases). The CDR3 extends over 13 amino acids. Germline-derived CDR1 and CDR2 are SGHAT and FQNNGV. Trimming stripped 2 bases from V and 8 bases from J, with 13 bases between. Written as DNA, the CDR3 is TGTGCCAGCAGCTTAAGTGAGGGAGTCAAGCAGTACTTC. Protein product: CASSLSEGVKQYF.

The chain recombines TRBV4-2 with TRBJ2-5; the match to TRBD2 covers 11 bases. V shed 0 bases, J shed 5 bases, and the junction held 5 bases outside the gene matches. Germline CDR1 is LGHNA and CDR2 is YNFKEQ. The CDR3 consists of 16 residues. Here the CDR3 DNA reads TGTGCCAGCAGCCAAGATACTAGCGGGAGTTTCGAGACCCAGTACTTC. Translation gives CASSQDTSGSFETQYF.

This sequence joins TRBV6-2 or TRBV6-3 and TRBJ1-3, with D tentatively TRBD1 (6 bases). V dropped 6 bases and J dropped 2 bases, with 11 bases sitting between them. This CDR3 is 14 amino acids long. In germline, CDR1 is MNHEY, CDR2 SVGEGT. CDR3 loop: CASRNDRTGNTIYF. The CDR3 DNA reads as TGTGCCAGCAGGAACGACAGGACTGGAAACACCATATATTTT.

This clonotype was seen only a few times. DNA for the CDR3: TGTGCCGCCAGCAGTGAGAGTCTTAGCGGGCGCTACAATGAGCAGTTCTTC. Its translation: CAASSESLSGRYNEQFF. The chain couples TRBV6-1 to TRBJ2-1; 7 bases agree with TRBD2. The CDR3 consists of 17 residues. Germline-derived CDR1 and CDR2 are MNHNS and SASEGT. Unmatched junction bases numbered 19, after V lost 11 bases and J lost 3 bases.

This clonotype was observed at least ten times. This chain connects TRBV20-1 to TRBJ2-5; 7 nucleotides align to TRBD1. The CDR3 covers 13 residues. Germline loops: CDR1 DFQATT, CDR2 SNEGSKA (reference sequence). The V gene end was trimmed by 5 bases and the J gene end by 5 bases; junction bases not matched to a gene: 8. The CDR3 DNA is TGCAGTGCTTCACAGGGGATGGGGGAGACCCAGTACTTC. This encodes CSASQGMGETQYF.

In this sample, this clonotype turned up many times. The chain joins TRBV3-1 to TRBJ2-3, with TRBD2 identical over 14 bases. The CDR3 runs 17 residues. J gave up 4 bases and V 0 bases, and 3 bases lay outside the gene matches. CDR1 is LGHDT, CDR2 YNNKEL, per germline (reference sequence). The CDR3: CASSQDPGLAGADTQYF. CDR3 in DNA: TGTGCCAGCAGCCAAGATCCGGGACTAGCGGGAGCAGATACGCAGTATTTT.

This clonotype was found many times. The chain is built from TRBV28 and TRBJ1-5; D is ambiguous. V dropped 4 bases and J dropped 2 bases, with 12 bases sitting between them. Germline CDR1 is MDHEN and CDR2 is SYDVKM. The CDR3 covers 15 residues. The CDR3 sequence is CASSYREVRNQPQHF. CDR3 bases: TGTGCCAGCAGTTACAGAGAGGTCCGCAATCAGCCCCAGCATTTT. Variable domain in full (rest from reference TRBV28 and TRBJ1-5): DVKVTQSSRYLVKRTGEKVFLECVQDMDHENMFWYRQDPGLGLRLIYFSYDVKMKEKGDIPEGYSVSREKKERFSLILESASTNQTSMYLCASSYREVRNQPQHFGDGTRLSIL.

This clonotype was recorded at least ten times. The chain uses TRBV15 and TRBJ2-7; D is undetermined. There are 13 residues in the CDR3. Germline V gene data show CDR1 as LNHNV and CDR2 as YYDKDF (reference sequence). V lost 6 bases and J 3 bases, leaving 12 bases between the germline ends. CDR3 in amino acids: CATRRLLSYEQYF. The CDR3 DNA follows: TGTGCCACCAGGAGGCTTTTAAGCTACGAGCAGTACTTC.

This clonotype was seen many times. CDR3 DNA: TGTGCCAGCAGTGTTGGGACATTGAACACTGAAGCTTTCTTT. Protein sequence: CASSVGTLNTEAFF. This chain joins TRBV6-1 and TRBJ1-1; a possible D gene is TRBD1 (6 bases). This CDR3 region has 14 residues. The ends were cut back, 4 bases at V and 0 bases at J, with 9 bases in the middle. Looked up from germline, CDR1 is MNHNS and CDR2 is SASEGT.

This clonotype has just a few counts. The J gene is TRBJ2-7, the V gene TRBV10-3, with unresolved D. The germline V and J ends were trimmed by 0 bases and 9 bases, with 9 bases remaining between them. The CDR3 runs 12 residues. Germline CDR1 and CDR2: ENHRY and SYGVKD. For the CDR3, the DNA is TGTGCCATCAGTGAGTCGACTGTGGGGCAGTACTTC. This translates into CAISESTVGQYF.

The sample holds many counts of this clonotype. This chain links TRBV5-1 with TRBJ1-2; D is perhaps TRBD1 (6 bases). V lost 4 bases and J lost 4, with 23 bases in between. CDR1 and CDR2 from the germline V gene are SGHRS and YFSETQ. The CDR3 spans 17 residues. CDR3 coding DNA: TGCGCCAGCAGCACCGATGGAGGGGGATCCCCTTTCTATGGCTACACCTTC. Translation gives CASSTDGGGSPFYGYTF.

This clonotype was seen more than once but under ten times. The chain couples TRBV29-1 to TRBJ1-4; D is undetermined. V lost 6 bases, J lost 8 bases, and 13 bases lay in between. CDR3 size: 12 residues. Germline-derived CDR1 and CDR2 are SQVTM and ANQGSEA. The CDR3 sequence: CSVAGIGEKLFF. Written as DNA, the CDR3 is TGCAGCGTGGCGGGCATCGGGGAAAAACTGTTTTTT.

This clonotype has a count of ten or more. The genes are TRBV9 and TRBJ2-3; D call uncertain. V lost 4 bases and J 3 bases, leaving 9 bases between the germline ends. This CDR3 region has 13 residues. Germline V gives CDR1 SGDLS, CDR2 YYNGEE. The CDR3 loop is CASSPIATDTQYF. In DNA, the CDR3 is TGTGCCAGCAGCCCTATCGCGACAGATACGCAGTATTTT.

A word on this clonotype: A read error may be the cause here, since a much bigger clone is one base away. This sequence joins TRBV28 and TRBJ1-1; D unclear. Germline CDR1 reads MDHEN; CDR2 reads SYDVKM. The CDR3 extends over 12 amino acids. The V end lost 6 bases, the J end lost 3 bases, and 8 bases lay between the germline ends. The DNA for the CDR3 is TGTGCCAGCAGGCCGAGGCACACTGAAGCTTTCTTT. Residues: CASRPRHTEAFF.

This clonotype was picked up many times. The V and J genes are TRBV28 and TRBJ2-2, with 13 bases aligning to TRBD2. The CDR3 covers 17 residues. The germline V gene encodes CDR1 MDHEN and CDR2 SYDVKM. Trimming took 3 bases from V and 5 from J; bases not matched to a gene: 6. CDR3 nucleotides: TGTGCCAGCAGTTTGCCGGGACTAGCGGGACCAACCGGGGAGCTGTTTTTT. This encodes CASSLPGLAGPTGELFF.

The CDR3 loop reads CASSPLGGLTYEQYF. The CDR3 nucleotides read TGTGCCAGCAGCCCCCTGGGGGGACTGACCTACGAGCAGTACTTC. This chain uses TRBV3-1 with TRBJ2-7, with D possibly TRBD2 on 6 matching bases. Germline V CDR1 and CDR2: LGHDT, YNNKEL (reference sequence). Trimming took 4 bases from V and 2 from J, leaving 15 bases between them. The CDR3 runs to 15 residues.

At least ten counts were recorded for this clonotype. V gene TRBV20-1 combines with J gene TRBJ2-7, with D tentatively TRBD2 (6 bases). Germline V gives CDR1 DFQATT, CDR2 SNEGSKA (reference sequence). With 3 bases removed from V and 3 bases from J, the gap between germline ends came to 12 bases. The CDR3 sequence is 13 residues long. For the CDR3, the DNA is TGCAGTGCTAGCGGGAGTGGCTACTACGAGCAGTACTTC. Protein sequence: CSASGSGYYEQYF.

Ten or more counts support this clonotype. This chain joins TRBV5-4 and TRBJ2-2, with 7 bases matching TRBD1. The CDR3 runs 15 residues. V shed 5 bases and J 0 bases; nucleotides not matched to a gene: 4. In germline, CDR1 is SGHNT, CDR2 YYREEE (reference sequence). CDR3 sequence: CASRAGTANTGELFF. CDR3 DNA sequence: TGTGCCAGCAGGGCCGGGACAGCGAACACCGGGGAGCTGTTTTTT.

At least ten counts were recorded for this clonotype. The chain links TRBV6-1 to TRBJ2-2; a possible D gene is TRBD1 (5 bases). Germline V gives CDR1 MNHNS, CDR2 SASEGT. The V gene lost 5 bases and the J gene lost 6 bases, with 10 bases spanning the gap. The CDR3 is 13 residues long. The CDR3 sequence: CASSLTVPGELFF. CDR3 sequence (DNA): TGTGCCAGCAGTCTGACAGTTCCCGGGGAGCTGTTTTTT.

This clonotype showed up many times. This sequence joins TRBV20-1 and TRBJ1-5; D remains unclear. The germline gives CDR1 DFQATT, CDR2 SNEGSKA (reference sequence). The CDR3 covers 16 residues. V gave up 0 bases and J gave up 0 bases, with 12 bases separating them. CDR3 sequence (DNA): TGCAGTGCTAGAGATGCGCGCAGGTATAGCAATCAGCCCCAGCATTTT. Protein: CSARDARRYSNQPQHF.

There are many counts of this clonotype. The CDR3 loop is CASSHGETQYF. CDR3 coding DNA: TGTGCCAGCAGTCATGGTGAGACCCAGTACTTC. The chain links TRBV6-2 or TRBV6-3 to TRBJ2-5; D is ambiguous. Trimming pared 5 bases from V and 5 bases from J, leaving 6 bases between. The germline gives CDR1 MNHEY, CDR2 SVGEGT. The CDR3 length is 11 residues.

This clonotype was seen at least ten times. The chain employs TRBV18 and TRBJ2-7; 9 bases are a match to TRBD1. Germline V gives CDR1 KGHSH, CDR2 LQKENI. This CDR3 region has 15 residues. Germline trimming cut 5 bases from V and 3 bases from J; bases unmatched to any gene: 8. CDR3 in amino acids: CASSAATGGVYEQYF. The CDR3 nucleotides read TGTGCCAGCTCAGCGGCAACAGGGGGCGTCTACGAGCAGTACTTC.

This clonotype was picked up many times. This chain links TRBV12-3 or TRBV12-4 with TRBJ1-1; D remains ambiguous. The CDR3 totals 16 residues. V lost 6 bases, J lost 3 bases, and 20 bases lay in between. The CDR3 region is CASSLDKVGGYTEAFF. Written as DNA, the CDR3 is TGTGCCAGCAGCCTCGACAAGGTAGGAGGGTACACTGAAGCTTTCTTT.

This clonotype was counted between two and nine times. The chain recombines TRBV20-1 with TRBJ2-7; 7 nucleotides align to TRBD2. The junction had 15 bases not matched to a gene; V was cut back by 6 bases and J by 4 bases. Germline V gene data show CDR1 as DFQATT and CDR2 as SNEGSKA (reference sequence). This CDR3 is built from 15 residues. The CDR3 is CSAAPEASGGYEQYF. As DNA, the CDR3 is TGCAGTGCCGCCCCGGAGGCTAGCGGAGGGTACGAGCAGTACTTC.

The chain recombines TRBV27 with TRBJ1-1, with 7 positions matching TRBD1. V lost 5 bases, J lost 7 bases, and 16 bases stayed unmatched. The germline V gene has CDR1 MNHEY and CDR2 SMNVEV (reference sequence). The CDR3 sequence is 16 residues long. As DNA, the CDR3 is TGTGCCAGCAGTCCAGGGACAGTGGGAGCTTCGGGTGAAGCTTTCTTT. Its protein product is CASSPGTVGASGEAFF.

This rearrangement joins TRBV5-6 to TRBJ2-5; D gene unclear. The CDR3 has 13 residues. The V gene lost 2 bases and the J gene lost 5 bases, with 10 bases spanning the gap. Germline V CDR1 and CDR2: SGHDT, YYEEEE. The CDR3 loop reads CASSFELGETQYF. CDR3 in DNA: TGTGCCAGCAGCTTTGAGTTGGGGGAGACCCAGTACTTC.